Here is one T cell receptor beta chain with its context. Its antigen is unknown. One end of the junction does not line up with germline, which may come from a read error. This entry comes from a study of CD8+CD57+ T cells in acquired aplastic anemia (dated by TCRdb to the late 2010s). In the study overall: DNA extracted from sorted CD4+ and CD8+ cells had a mean of roughly 3.3 ug, with a range of about 0.19 to 30 ug. CD8+CD57+ expansion was defined as a frequency above the mean frequency observed in healthy subjects. Study-wide conclusions, independent of this receptor: No significant difference in CD8+ Simpson's diversity was found between patients and healthy controls (P=0.060). Approximately 31 CD8+ CDR3 sequences were found in both patients and controls but appeared to be highly expressed in patients and within the immunodominant clones of the patients.

The patients picked for sequencing were ones in whom flow cytometry had shown an expansion of CD8+CD57+ cells. Every patient had a diagnosis of severe acquired aplastic anemia based on International Study of Aplastic Anemia and Agranulocytosis and Camitta criteria. No patient had received any therapy when blood was sampled. The study deep-sequenced TCR repertoires of sorted CD4+ and CD8+ blood T cells from severe aplastic anemia patients and healthy subjects. Patients were enrolled under clinicaltrials.gov protocols 00001620, 01623167, 00001397, 00071045, 00081523 and 00961064 in the USA. Ficoll-Paque density gradient centrifugation was used to isolate peripheral blood mononuclear cells. Before DNA extraction, CD4+ and CD8+ T cells were sorted by FACS or by magnetic beads. Profiling of TCR beta VDJ combinations and CDR3 sequences used genomic DNA as the template. TCR repertoire sequencing was run on an Illumina HiSeq 2000. Turning to the authors' computational methods: TRBV/TRBJ rearrangement plots, CDR3 size and DJ length profiles, and Simpson's diversity index were used to assess repertoires. The most abundant DNA sequence in the deep sequencing data was taken as the immunodominant clone. CDR3 amino acid sequences were screened for sharing across subjects and compared with published repertoires and the VDJdb database. Using fastp trimming at Q25 and MiXCR clonotype assembly, TCRdb reanalyzed the public sequencing data and kept in-frame beta chains. CDR3 protein sequences are deduplicated, and each keeps its most common genes and DNA. TCRdb assigned the V and J calls; the authors' analysis was not used. This sample lists approximately 180,000 distinct CDR3 sequences; less than 60% were detected once. The ten largest clones add up to roughly 2% of the sample.

CDR1 and CDR2, looked up from the germline V gene, are ENHRY and SYGVKD. Taken from cysteine to phenylalanine, the CDR3 has 12 residues. Kept here is only the CDR3 DNA, which spans 36 bases and is read in frame from base 1. The receptor chain draws on TRBV10-3 and TRBJ2-7; too little of a D gene remains to name it. This clonotype was sampled from a human donor with aplastic anemia. Sequencing input: sorted CD4+, CD8+, or CD8+CD57+ T cells (not recorded which) from PBMCs. The DNA reads TGTGCCAGCAGTCAGAGAGAGGCCGAGCAGTACTTC. Translated, it gives CASSQREAEQYF.